This T cell receptor beta chain was identified in a study of T cell responses to AZD1222 COVID-19 vaccine. Study-level results: Among the donors, most were white British and more were female, and clonal diversity was possibly underestimated.

As to this clone: What it binds is not known.

The data were produced by immunoSEQ multiplex PCR, yet TCRdb's version contains in-frame clones alone and is incomplete. The table lists approximately 150,000 clones, approximately 90% of them singletons, with 1% to 1.5% in the top ten. Germline V gene lookup returns CDR1 ENHRY and CDR2 SYGVKD. The CDR3 extends over 16 amino acids. V shed 8 bases and J shed 5 bases, with 24 bases lying between them. This material consisted of peripheral blood, taken 28 days after the second AZD1222 dose. The chain links TRBV10-3 to TRBJ1-2, with a tentative D call TRBD1 (6 bases). This sequence originates from an adult who received the AZD1222 COVID-19 vaccine. The CDR3 nucleotides read TGTGCCATCGGGGGGGGCAGGGTCGGTCGTGAATATGGCTACACCTTC. The encoded protein is CAIGGGRVGREYGYTF.